The rows below give T cell receptor beta chains drawn from one sample of a study of vaccination effects on CD4 cells after COVID-19. Produced via immunoSEQ multiplex PCR; TCRdb's table is partial and in-frame only. The sample contains roughly 76,000 clones, approximately 74% of which appear only once. Antigens for these TCRs are unknown. Sequencing used CD4+ T cells from PBMCs cultured with HCoV-229E spike peptides, obtained before COVID-19 vaccination. The origin of the receptors is a human donor who received a COVID-19 vaccine. The CDR3 runs from the conserved cysteine through the conserved F or W. A D gene is named only where the DNA matches it firmly. Size tells how often a clone was seen (once, few, many) or the class of an expanded clone, and some rows leave it out.

j_gene	abundance	v_gene	d_gene	CDR3aa	CDR3nt
TRBJ1-2	NA	TRBV2	TRBD1	CASRGQTYGYTF	TGTGCCAGCAGGGGACAGACCTATGGCTACACCTTC
TRBJ1-4	NA	TRBV25-1	NA	CASSESRQVNEKLFF	TGTGCCAGCAGTGAAAGTCGACAGGTGAATGAAAAACTGTTTTTT
TRBJ1-5	NA	TRBV7-9	NA	CASSADWHHNSNQPQHF	TGTGCCAGCAGCGCTGATTGGCACCATAATAGCAATCAGCCCCAGCATTTT
TRBJ2-3	NA	TRBV6-2/TRBV6-3	TRBD2	CASSRLAGALRDTQYF	TGTGCCAGCAGCAGACTAGCGGGGGCCCTGCGGGATACGCAGTATTTT
TRBJ2-5	NA	TRBV24-1	TRBD1	CATSDFRVDRGQETQYF	TGTGCCACCAGTGATTTTCGCGTGGACAGGGGCCAAGAGACCCAGTACTTC
TRBJ1-6	once	TRBV6-2/TRBV6-3	TRBD1	CASSPGTGGSSPLHF	TGTGCCAGCAGCCCCGGGACAGGGGGGAGTTCACCCCTCCACTTT
TRBJ2-5	once	TRBV5-1	NA	CASSAPRSFQETQYF	TGCGCCAGCAGCGCCCCCAGGAGCTTCCAAGAGACCCAGTACTTC
TRBJ1-3	NA	TRBV3-1/TRBV3-2	NA	CASSWTSGGGNTIYF	TGTGCCAGCAGCTGGACCTCGGGGGGAGGAAACACCATATATTTT
TRBJ2-1	NA	TRBV5-6	TRBD1	CASSLPGQVGNEQFF	TGTGCCAGCAGCTTACCGGGACAGGTAGGCAATGAGCAGTTCTTC
TRBJ2-2	NA	TRBV4-3	TRBD2	CASSQDGTGGLGELFF	TGCGCCAGCAGCCAAGATGGGACGGGGGGGTTGGGGGAGCTGTTTTTT
TRBJ1-5	NA	TRBV24-1	TRBD1	CATSDSGQVGQPQHF	TGTGCCACCAGTGATTCCGGACAGGTGGGGCAGCCCCAGCATTTT
TRBJ1-3	few	TRBV10-3	NA	CAIRETGSSGNTIYF	TGTGCCATCAGGGAAACAGGGAGCTCTGGAAACACCATATATTTT
TRBJ2-3	NA	TRBV19	TRBD2	CASRYGGVTDTQYF	TGTGCCAGTAGGTACGGGGGGGTCACAGATACGCAGTATTTT
TRBJ2-1	NA	TRBV18	NA	CASSPRRLTPPSVHEQFF	TGTGCCAGCTCACCGAGACGACTCACCCCCCCCAGTGTGCATGAGCAGTTCTTC
TRBJ1-4	NA	TRBV6-2/TRBV6-3	TRBD1	CASSYYGQGAINEKLFF	TGTGCCAGCAGTTACTACGGACAGGGGGCGATCAATGAAAAACTGTTTTTT
TRBJ1-2	NA	TRBV4-1	NA	CASSQPNYGGYGYTF	TGCGCCAGCAGCCAACCCAATTATGGGGGCTATGGCTACACCTTC
TRBJ1-2	NA	TRBV4-1	TRBD1	CASSQPGQGRLVDYGYTF	TGCGCCAGCAGCCAACCGGGACAGGGGAGGTTGGTTGACTATGGCTACACCTTC
TRBJ2-2	NA	TRBV6-5	NA	CASIISPNTGELFF	TGTGCCAGCATCATATCACCGAACACCGGGGAGCTGTTTTTT
TRBJ1-2	NA	TRBV2	NA	CASSSGRDYGYTF	TGTGCCAGCAGTTCTGGCCGGGACTATGGCTACACCTTC
TRBJ1-1	NA	TRBV4-2	NA	CASSQTRTGGVNTEAFF	TGTGCCAGCAGCCAAACTAGGACTGGGGGCGTGAACACTGAAGCTTTCTTT
TRBJ1-6	NA	TRBV6-6	NA	CASSYWTSNNSPLHF	TGTGCCAGCAGTTACTGGACATCCAATAATTCACCCCTCCACTTT
TRBJ1-2	NA	TRBV24-1	TRBD1	CATSDYRGGGYTF	TGTGCCACCAGTGATTACAGGGGAGGCGGCTACACCTTC
TRBJ1-2	NA	TRBV7-2	NA	CASSQRFKSPSYTF	TGTGCCAGCAGCCAAAGATTCAAGTCTCCGAGCTACACCTTC
TRBJ1-2	NA	TRBV3-1/TRBV3-2	NA	CASSTPGGNYGYTF	TGTGCCAGCAGCACCCCGGGCGGAAACTATGGCTACACCTTC
TRBJ2-5	once	TRBV7-9	NA	CASSLLRGGAQETQYF	TGTGCCAGCAGCCTTCTCAGGGGGGGGGCTCAAGAGACCCAGTACTTC
TRBJ2-1	once	TRBV4-1	NA	CASSQTTYNEQFF	TGCGCCAGCAGCCAAACTACCTACAATGAGCAGTTCTTC
TRBJ2-5	NA	TRBV24-1	NA	CATSDPDGPETQYF	TGTGCCACCAGTGACCCAGACGGGCCGGAGACCCAGTACTTC
TRBJ1-2	NA	TRBV6-5	TRBD1	CASSYSTGKGGYGYTF	TGTGCCAGCAGTTACTCGACAGGGAAGGGAGGTTATGGCTACACCTTC
TRBJ1-3	NA	TRBV18	TRBD1	CASSLGTGGGGNTIYF	TGTGCCAGCTCACTCGGGACAGGGGGCGGTGGAAACACCATATATTTT
TRBJ1-5	NA	TRBV6-6	NA	CASSPGVGPDRQPQHF	TGTGCCAGCAGCCCCGGGGTAGGTCCGGATCGGCAGCCCCAGCATTTT
TRBJ2-5	NA	TRBV7-2	NA	CASSLTQGIVGETQYF	TGTGCCAGCAGCTTAACCCAAGGGATAGTAGGGGAGACCCAGTACTTC
TRBJ2-2	once	TRBV24-1	NA	CATSDTQTAGNTGELFF	TGTGCCACCAGTGACACCCAGACCGCAGGGAACACCGGGGAGCTGTTTTTT
TRBJ2-3	NA	TRBV11-2	TRBD2	CASSLGGAMYTQYF	TGTGCCAGCAGCCTCGGGGGGGCCATGTATACGCAGTATTTT
TRBJ1-6	NA	TRBV7-3	NA	CASSLTGAVNSPLHF	TGTGCCAGCAGCTTAACCGGGGCAGTAAATTCACCCCTCCACTTT
TRBJ2-5	NA	TRBV2	TRBD1	CASSESTGVETQYF	TGTGCCAGCAGTGAATCGACAGGGGTGGAGACCCAGTACTTC
TRBJ1-2	NA	TRBV24-1	NA	CATSDRGGYTF	TGTGCCACCAGTGATCGAGGTGGCTACACCTTC
TRBJ2-3	NA	TRBV27	NA	CASSLGGTDTQYF	TGTGCCAGCAGTTTGGGAGGTACAGATACGCAGTATTTT
TRBJ2-3	NA	TRBV4-3	TRBD1	CASSLTGSTDTQYF	TGCGCCAGCAGCTTGACAGGGAGCACAGATACGCAGTATTTT
TRBJ2-3	NA	TRBV24-1	TRBD2	CATSDFSRGNTGTDTQYF	TGTGCCACCAGTGATTTCTCGCGGGGGAACACAGGCACAGATACGCAGTATTTT
TRBJ2-1	NA	TRBV25-1	NA	CASTEGRGAGYNEQFF	TGTGCCAGCACCGAGGGACGGGGGGCCGGGTACAATGAGCAGTTCTTC
TRBJ1-1	NA	TRBV9	NA	CASSVEGGGVTFF	TGTGCCAGCAGCGTAGAAGGGGGGGGAGTGACTTTCTTT
TRBJ1-1	NA	TRBV5-3	TRBD1	CARSQPQGENTEAFF	TGTGCCAGAAGCCAGCCGCAGGGGGAGAACACTGAAGCTTTCTTT
TRBJ1-1	once	TRBV6-1	NA	CASSEGQNTEAFF	TGTGCCAGCAGTGAAGGGCAGAACACTGAAGCTTTCTTT
TRBJ1-1	NA	TRBV7-9	TRBD1	CASSKGTGNTEAFF	TGTGCCAGCAGCAAAGGGACAGGTAACACTGAAGCTTTCTTT
TRBJ2-5	NA	TRBV5-1	NA	CASSLVQQETQYF	TGCGCCAGCAGCTTGGTGCAGCAAGAGACCCAGTACTTC
TRBJ1-2	NA	TRBV7-9	NA	CASSLEEGVYGYTF	TGTGCCAGCAGCTTGGAGGAGGGGGTTTATGGCTACACCTTC
TRBJ2-1	medium-sized	TRBV5-1	TRBD1	CASSHPQGNEQFF	TGCGCCAGCAGCCACCCACAGGGGAATGAGCAGTTCTTC
TRBJ1-2	NA	TRBV5-1	NA	CASSVNRAQEGYTF	TGCGCCAGCAGCGTAAACCGGGCCCAAGAAGGCTACACCTTC
TRBJ2-1	NA	TRBV3-1/TRBV3-2	TRBD2	CASSLAGGRNEQFF	TGTGCCAGCAGCTTAGCGGGGGGGCGTAATGAGCAGTTCTTC
TRBJ1-4	few	TRBV7-7	NA	CASSIGTANEKLFF	TGTGCCAGCAGCATCGGGACGGCCAATGAAAAACTGTTTTTT
TRBJ2-3	NA	TRBV5-1	NA	CASSLVPITDTQYF	TGCGCCAGCAGCTTGGTTCCGATCACAGATACGCAGTATTTT
TRBJ2-4	NA	TRBV7-9	TRBD1	CASSSGPDRVDIQYF	TGTGCCAGCAGCTCCGGGCCGGACAGGGTGGACATTCAGTACTTC
TRBJ2-2	NA	TRBV4-3	TRBD2	CASSFRTSGGTGELFF	TGCGCCAGCAGCTTTCGGACTAGCGGGGGGACCGGGGAGCTGTTTTTT